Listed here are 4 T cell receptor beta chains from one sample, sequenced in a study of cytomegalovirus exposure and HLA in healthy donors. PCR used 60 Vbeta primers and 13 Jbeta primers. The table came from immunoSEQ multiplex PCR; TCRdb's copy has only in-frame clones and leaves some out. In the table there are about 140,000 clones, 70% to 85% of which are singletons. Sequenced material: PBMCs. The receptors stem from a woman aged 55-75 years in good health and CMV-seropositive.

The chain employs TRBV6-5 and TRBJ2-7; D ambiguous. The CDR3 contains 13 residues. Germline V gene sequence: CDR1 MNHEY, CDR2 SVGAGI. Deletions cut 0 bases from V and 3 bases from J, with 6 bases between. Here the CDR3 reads CASSYSGLYEQYF. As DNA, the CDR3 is TGTGCCAGCAGTTACTCGGGCCTCTACGAGCAGTACTTC.

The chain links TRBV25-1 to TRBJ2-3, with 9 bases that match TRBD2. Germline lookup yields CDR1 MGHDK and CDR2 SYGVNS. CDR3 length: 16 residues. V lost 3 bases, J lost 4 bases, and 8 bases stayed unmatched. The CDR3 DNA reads TGTGCCAGCAGTGACCATAGCGGGAGCGCCCCAGATACGCAGTATTTT. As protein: CASSDHSGSAPDTQYF.

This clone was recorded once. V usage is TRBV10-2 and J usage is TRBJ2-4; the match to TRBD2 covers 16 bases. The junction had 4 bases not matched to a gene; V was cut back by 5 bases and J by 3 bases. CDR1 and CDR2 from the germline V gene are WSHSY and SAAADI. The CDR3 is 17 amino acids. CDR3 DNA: TGCGCCAGCAGTTGGGGACTAGCGGGAGGGGACAAAAACATTCAGTACTTC. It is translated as CASSWGLAGGDKNIQYF.

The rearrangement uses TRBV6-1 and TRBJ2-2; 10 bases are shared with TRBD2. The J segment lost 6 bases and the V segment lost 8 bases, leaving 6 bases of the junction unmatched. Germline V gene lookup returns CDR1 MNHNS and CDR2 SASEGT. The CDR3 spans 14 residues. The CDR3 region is CASEAGGRAGELFF. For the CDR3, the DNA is TGTGCCAGCGAAGCGGGAGGGAGGGCCGGGGAGCTGTTTTTT.